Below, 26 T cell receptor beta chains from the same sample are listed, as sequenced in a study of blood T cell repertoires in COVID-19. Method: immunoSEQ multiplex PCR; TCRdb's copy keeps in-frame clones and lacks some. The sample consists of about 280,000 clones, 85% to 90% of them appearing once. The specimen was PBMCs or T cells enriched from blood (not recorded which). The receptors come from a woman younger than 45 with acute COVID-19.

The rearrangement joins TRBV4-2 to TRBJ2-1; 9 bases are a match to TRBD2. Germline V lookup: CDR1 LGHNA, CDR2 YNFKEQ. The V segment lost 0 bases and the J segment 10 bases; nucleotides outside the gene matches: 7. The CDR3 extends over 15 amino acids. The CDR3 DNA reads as TGTGCCAGCAGCCAAGATCTAGCGGGGTGGCAGGAGCAGTTCTTC. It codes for CASSQDLAGWQEQFF.

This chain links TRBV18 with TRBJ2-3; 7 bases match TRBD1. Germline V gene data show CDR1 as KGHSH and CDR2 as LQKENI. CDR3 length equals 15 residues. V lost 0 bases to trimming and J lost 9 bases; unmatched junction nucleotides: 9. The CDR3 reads CASSPPGAGGQTQYF. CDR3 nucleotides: TGTGCCAGCTCACCACCGGGTGCAGGGGGACAGACGCAGTATTTT. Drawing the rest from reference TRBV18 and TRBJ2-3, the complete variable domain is NAGVMQNPRHLVRRRGQEARLRCSPMKGHSHVYWYRQLPEEGLKFMVYLQKENIIDESGMPKERFSAEFPKEGPSILRIQQVVRGDSAAYFCASSPPGAGGQTQYFGPGTRLTVL.

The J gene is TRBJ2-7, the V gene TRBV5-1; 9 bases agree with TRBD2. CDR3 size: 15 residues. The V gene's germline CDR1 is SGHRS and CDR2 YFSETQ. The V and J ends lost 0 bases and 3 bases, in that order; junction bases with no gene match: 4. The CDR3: CASSLGSGGIYEQYF. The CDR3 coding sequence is TGCGCCAGCAGCTTGGGTAGCGGGGGAATCTACGAGCAGTACTTC.

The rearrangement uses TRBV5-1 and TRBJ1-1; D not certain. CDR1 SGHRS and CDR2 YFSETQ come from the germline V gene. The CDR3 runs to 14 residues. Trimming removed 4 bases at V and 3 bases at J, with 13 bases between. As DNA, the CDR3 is TGCGCCAGCAGCCCGGTAAATAGATACACTGAAGCTTTCTTT. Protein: CASSPVNRYTEAFF.

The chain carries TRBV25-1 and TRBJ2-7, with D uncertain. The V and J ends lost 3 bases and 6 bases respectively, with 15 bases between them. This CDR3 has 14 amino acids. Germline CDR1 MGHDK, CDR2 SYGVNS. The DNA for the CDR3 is TGTGCCAGCAGTGACCCCGGAGAGTCTCTCGAGCAGTACTTC. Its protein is CASSDPGESLEQYF.

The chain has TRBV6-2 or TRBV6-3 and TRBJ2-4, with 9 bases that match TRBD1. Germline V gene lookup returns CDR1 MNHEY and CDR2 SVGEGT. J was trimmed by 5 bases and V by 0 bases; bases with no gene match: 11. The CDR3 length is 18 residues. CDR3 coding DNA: TGTGCCAGCAGTTACTCGAGCGGTCGAACAGGGGGCCAAAACATTCAGTACTTC. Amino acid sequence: CASSYSSGRTGGQNIQYF.

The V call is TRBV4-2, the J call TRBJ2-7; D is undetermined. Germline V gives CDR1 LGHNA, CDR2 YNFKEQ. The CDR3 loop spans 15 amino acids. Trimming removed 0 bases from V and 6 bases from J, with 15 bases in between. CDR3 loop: CASSQDPDRQSEQYF. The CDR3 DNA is TGTGCCAGCAGCCAAGATCCCGATAGACAAAGCGAGCAGTACTTC.

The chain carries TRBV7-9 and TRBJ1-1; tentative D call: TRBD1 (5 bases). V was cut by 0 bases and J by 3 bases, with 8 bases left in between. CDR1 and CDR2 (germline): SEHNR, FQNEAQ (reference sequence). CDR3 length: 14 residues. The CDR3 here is CASSLAGVDTEAFF. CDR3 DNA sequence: TGTGCCAGCAGCTTAGCAGGGGTTGACACTGAAGCTTTCTTT.

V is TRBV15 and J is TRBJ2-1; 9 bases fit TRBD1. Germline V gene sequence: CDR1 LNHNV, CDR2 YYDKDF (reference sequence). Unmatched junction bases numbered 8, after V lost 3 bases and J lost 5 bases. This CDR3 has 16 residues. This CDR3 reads CATSSMGRTGDNEQFF. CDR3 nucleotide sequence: TGTGCCACCAGCAGTATGGGACGGACAGGGGACAATGAGCAGTTCTTC.

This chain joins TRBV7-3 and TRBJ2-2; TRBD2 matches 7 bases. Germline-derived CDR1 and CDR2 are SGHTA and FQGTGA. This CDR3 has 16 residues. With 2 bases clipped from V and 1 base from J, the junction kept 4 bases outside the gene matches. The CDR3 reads CASSLFSSGNTGELFF. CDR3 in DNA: TGTGCCAGCAGCTTATTCTCTAGCGGGAACACCGGGGAGCTGTTTTTT. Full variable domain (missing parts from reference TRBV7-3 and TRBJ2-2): GAGVSQTPSNKVTEKGKYVELRCDPISGHTALYWYRQSLGQGPEFLIYFQGTGAADDSGLPNDRFFAVRPEGSVSTLKIQRTERGDSAVYLCASSLFSSGNTGELFFGEGSRLTVL.

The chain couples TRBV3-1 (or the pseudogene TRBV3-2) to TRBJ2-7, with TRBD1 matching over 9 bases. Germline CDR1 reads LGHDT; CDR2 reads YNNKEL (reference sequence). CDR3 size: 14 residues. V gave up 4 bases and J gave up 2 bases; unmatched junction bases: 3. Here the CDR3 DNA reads TGTGCCAGCAGCCGGGGGGACAGGGCCTACGAGCAGTACTTC. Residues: CASSRGDRAYEQYF.

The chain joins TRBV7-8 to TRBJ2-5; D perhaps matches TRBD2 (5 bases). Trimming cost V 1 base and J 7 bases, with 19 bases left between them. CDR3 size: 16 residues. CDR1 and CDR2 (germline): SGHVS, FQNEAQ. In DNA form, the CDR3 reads TGTGCCAGCAGCTTAGAGTCAGGAGCGGTCCTGCGGACCCAGTACTTC. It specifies CASSLESGAVLRTQYF.

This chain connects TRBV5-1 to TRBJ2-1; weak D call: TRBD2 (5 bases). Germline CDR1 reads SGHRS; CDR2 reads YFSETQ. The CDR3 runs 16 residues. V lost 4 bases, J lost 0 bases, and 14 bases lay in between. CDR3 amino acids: CASSPRSGNSYNEQFF. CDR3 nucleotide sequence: TGCGCCAGCAGCCCCAGGAGCGGAAACTCCTACAATGAGCAGTTCTTC. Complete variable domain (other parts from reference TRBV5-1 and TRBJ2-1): KAGVTQTPRYLIKTRGQQVTLSCSPISGHRSVSWYQQTPGQGLQFLFEYFSETQRNKGNFPGRFSGRQFSNSRSEMNVSTLELGDSALYLCASSPRSGNSYNEQFFGPGTRLTVL.

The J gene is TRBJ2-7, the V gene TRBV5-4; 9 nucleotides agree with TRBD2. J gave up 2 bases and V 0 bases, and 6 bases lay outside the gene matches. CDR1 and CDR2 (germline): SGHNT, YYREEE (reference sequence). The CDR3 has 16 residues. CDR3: CASSLEVSGGTYEQYF. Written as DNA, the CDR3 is TGTGCCAGCAGCTTGGAGGTTAGCGGGGGTACCTACGAGCAGTACTTC.

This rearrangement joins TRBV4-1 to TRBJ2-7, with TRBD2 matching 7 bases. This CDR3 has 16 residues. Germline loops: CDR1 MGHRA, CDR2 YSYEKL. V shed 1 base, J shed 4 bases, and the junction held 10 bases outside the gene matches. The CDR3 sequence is CASSQVDTAGRYEQYF. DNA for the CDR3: TGCGCCAGCAGCCAAGTTGACACAGCGGGGCGATACGAGCAGTACTTC.

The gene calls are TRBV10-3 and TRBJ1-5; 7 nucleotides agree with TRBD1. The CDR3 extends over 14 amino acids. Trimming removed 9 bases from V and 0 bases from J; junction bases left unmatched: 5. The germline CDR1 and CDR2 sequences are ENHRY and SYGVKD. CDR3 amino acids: CAMDTGDSNQPQHF. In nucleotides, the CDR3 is TGTGCCATGGATACAGGGGATAGCAATCAGCCCCAGCATTTT.

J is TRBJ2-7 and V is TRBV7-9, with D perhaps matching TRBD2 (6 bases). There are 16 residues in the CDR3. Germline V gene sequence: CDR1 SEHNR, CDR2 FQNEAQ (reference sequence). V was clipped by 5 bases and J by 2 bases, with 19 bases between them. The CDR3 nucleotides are TGTGCCAGCAGCCCGCATTTAATCGGGAGCCCCTACGAGCAGTACTTC. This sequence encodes CASSPHLIGSPYEQYF.

Written as DNA, the CDR3 is TGTGCCAGCAGTAAGACAGGGACTCCCAATCAGCCCCAGCATTTT. Translating it yields CASSKTGTPNQPQHF. The genes are TRBV5-5 and TRBJ1-5; 7 bases fit TRBD1. Trimming took 5 bases from V and 3 from J; bases not matched to a gene: 8. Germline-derived CDR1 and CDR2 are SGHKS and YYEKEE (reference sequence). The CDR3 loop spans 15 amino acids.

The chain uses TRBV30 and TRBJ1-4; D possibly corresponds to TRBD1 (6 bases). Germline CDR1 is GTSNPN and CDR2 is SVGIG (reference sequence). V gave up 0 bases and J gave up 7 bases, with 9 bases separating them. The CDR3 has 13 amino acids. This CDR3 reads CAWSVQGSEKLFF. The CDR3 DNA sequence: TGTGCCTGGAGTGTACAGGGCTCTGAAAAACTGTTTTTT.

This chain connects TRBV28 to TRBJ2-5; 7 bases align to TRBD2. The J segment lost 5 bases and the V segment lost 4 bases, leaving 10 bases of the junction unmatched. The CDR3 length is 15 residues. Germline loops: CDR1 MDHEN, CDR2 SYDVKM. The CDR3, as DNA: TGTGCCAGCAGTTCCACGGGGGAGGGCTGGGAGACCCAGTACTTC. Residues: CASSSTGEGWETQYF.

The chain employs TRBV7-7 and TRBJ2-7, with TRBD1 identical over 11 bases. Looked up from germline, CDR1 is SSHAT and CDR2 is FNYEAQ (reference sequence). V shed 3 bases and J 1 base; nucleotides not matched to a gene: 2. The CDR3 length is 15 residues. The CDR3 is CASSLGQGVSYEQYF. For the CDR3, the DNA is TGTGCCAGCAGCTTGGGACAGGGGGTGTCCTACGAGCAGTACTTC.

The CDR3 nucleotides are TGTGCCAGCAGCTTACAGCCAGGTAGTCTAGCGGGACTGGATGAGCAGTTCTTC. It translates to CASSLQPGSLAGLDEQFF. V gene TRBV7-2 combines with J gene TRBJ2-1; 9 bases agree with TRBD2. Per germline, CDR1 SGHTA and CDR2 FQGNSA. The CDR3 runs to 18 residues. J lost 8 bases, V lost 2 bases, and 16 bases had no gene match.

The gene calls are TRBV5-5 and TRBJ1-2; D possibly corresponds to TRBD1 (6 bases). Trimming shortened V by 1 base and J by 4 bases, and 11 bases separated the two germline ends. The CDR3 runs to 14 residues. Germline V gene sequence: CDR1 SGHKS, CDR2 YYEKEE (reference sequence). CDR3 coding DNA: TGTGCCAGCAGCTTGCCAGGGGCGGGCTATGGCTACACCTTC. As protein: CASSLPGAGYGYTF.

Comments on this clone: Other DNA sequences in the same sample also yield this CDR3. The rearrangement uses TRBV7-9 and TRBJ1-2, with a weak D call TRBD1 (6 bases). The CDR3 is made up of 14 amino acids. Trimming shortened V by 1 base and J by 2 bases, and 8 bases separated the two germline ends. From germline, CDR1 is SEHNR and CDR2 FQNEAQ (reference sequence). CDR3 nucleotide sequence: TGTGCCAGCAGCTTAGGGCAGGGGAACTATGGCTACACCTTC. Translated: CASSLGQGNYGYTF.

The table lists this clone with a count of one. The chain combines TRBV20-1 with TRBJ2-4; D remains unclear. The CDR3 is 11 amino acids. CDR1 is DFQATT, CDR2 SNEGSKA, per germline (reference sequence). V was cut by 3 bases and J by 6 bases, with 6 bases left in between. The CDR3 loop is CSASSGNIQYF. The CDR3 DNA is TGCAGTGCTAGTTCAGGAAACATTCAGTACTTC.

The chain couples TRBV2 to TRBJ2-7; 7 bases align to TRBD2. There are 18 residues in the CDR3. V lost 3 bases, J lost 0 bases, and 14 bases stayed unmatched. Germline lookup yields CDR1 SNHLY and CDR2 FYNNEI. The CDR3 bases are TGTGCCAGCAGTGACGACCCTGGGCTAGCGGAGAGCTCCTACGAGCAGTACTTC. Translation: CASSDDPGLAESSYEQYF. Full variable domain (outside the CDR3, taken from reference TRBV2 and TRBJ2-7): EPEVTQTPSHQVTQMGQEVILRCVPISNHLYFYWYRQILGQKVEFLVSFYNNEISEKSEIFDDQFSVERPDGSNFTLKIRSTKLEDSAMYFCASSDDPGLAESSYEQYFGPGTRLTVT.